Listed here are 15 T cell receptor beta chains from one sample, sequenced in a study of molecular identifiers for immune sequencing clone quantification. MiXCR was run by TCRdb on the PCR reads, yielding one entry per CDR3 protein. The sample consists of around 470,000 distinct CDR3 sequences, around 23% of them appearing once. Sample: naive CD8+ T cells from blood, with Jurkat cell RNA spiked in. As for subset: FACS-sorted CD8+CD4-CCR7+CD45RA+ naive T cells. Receptor source: a human donor in good health. Some libraries in this study had Jurkat cell RNA spiked in.

Worth noting for this clonotype: With only one base between it and a far larger clone, this is likely a read error. This rearrangement joins TRBV5-1 to TRBJ1-1; D may be TRBD1 (6 bases). The CDR3 runs 12 residues. Germline CDR1 SGHRS, CDR2 YFSETQ. In DNA, the CDR3 is TGCGCCAGCAGACAGGGCAACACTGAAGTTTTCTTT. This sequence encodes CASRQGNTEVFF.

This clonotype appeared a few times. The J gene is TRBJ2-1, the V gene TRBV24-1; D unclear. Trimming shortened V by 4 bases and J by 0 bases, and 18 bases separated the two germline ends. Germline-derived CDR1 and CDR2 are KGHDR and SFDVKD. The CDR3 covers 18 residues. CDR3 DNA sequence: TGTGCCACCAGTGACCCCGTTTCAGCGAAGAGCTCCTACAATGAGCAGTTCTTC. Its protein product is CATSDPVSAKSSYNEQFF.

About this clonotype itself: A read error may produce the germline difference seen at one junction end. The chain has TRBV7-2 and TRBJ2-7; 10 bases fit TRBD2. The germline gives CDR1 SGHTA, CDR2 FQGNSA. The CDR3 is made up of 14 amino acids. The CDR3 reads CASSFTSGEYAPSF. For the CDR3, the DNA is TGTGCCAGCAGCTTTACTAGCGGGGAGTACGCGCCGTCCTTC. The full variable domain, rest sourced from reference TRBV7-2 and TRBJ2-7, is GAGVSQSPSNKVTEKGKDVELRCDPISGHTALYWYRQSLGQGLEFLIYFQGNSAPDKSGLPSDRFSAERTGGSVSTLTIQRTQQEDSAVYLCASSFTSGEYAPSFGPGTRLTVT.

This clonotype was counted a few times. V and J are TRBV7-9 and TRBJ2-6; D unclear. In germline, CDR1 is SEHNR, CDR2 FQNEAQ (reference sequence). The V end lost 5 bases, the J end lost 1 base, and 9 bases lay between the germline ends. This CDR3 comprises 15 residues. The DNA of the CDR3 is TGTGCCAGCAGCGCCCCCAGTTCTGGGGCCAACGTCCTGACTTTC. Translated: CASSAPSSGANVLTF.

This chain links TRBV5-6 with TRBJ1-6; D not certain. CDR3 length: 14 residues. Germline CDR1 SGHDT, CDR2 YYEEEE. The V and J ends lost 0 bases and 7 bases respectively, with 8 bases between them. As DNA, the CDR3 is TGTGCCAGCAGCTTGGCGCAGGAGAATTCACCCCTCCACTTT. It yields the protein CASSLAQENSPLHF.

In the case of this clonotype: A much larger clonotype is one base distant, so this may be a read error. This chain joins TRBV28 and TRBJ1-4; D possibly corresponds to TRBD1 (5 bases). CDR3 length: 14 amino acids. V lost 5 bases to trimming and J lost 6 bases, with 13 bases between them. The germline CDR1 and CDR2 sequences are MDHEN and SYDVKM. Written as DNA, the CDR3 is TGTGCCAGCAGTCAGGACATGAAAGATGAAAAACTGTTTTTT. Translation gives CASSQDMKDEKLFF.

Regarding this clonotype: One end of the junction varies from germline; a read error may be responsible. V is TRBV19 and J is TRBJ2-5; TRBD1 might be the D (5 bases). This CDR3 is 16 amino acids long. Germline V gene lookup returns CDR1 LNHDA and CDR2 SQIVND (reference sequence). The CDR3 DNA reads as TGTGCCAGTAGTAACCGGACAAGTCCCACCCACGAGACCCGGTACTTC. Protein product: CASSNRTSPTHETRYF.

This clonotype appeared many times. The chain recombines TRBV7-2 with TRBJ2-7; TRBD1 aligns across 7 bases. The CDR3 loop spans 12 amino acids. Germline CDR1 SGHTA, CDR2 FQGNSA. Trimming removed 5 bases from V and 6 bases from J; junction bases left unmatched: 4. The CDR3 spells CASSPGTVEQYF. CDR3 DNA sequence: TGTGCCAGCAGCCCCGGGACAGTCGAGCAGTACTTC. The complete variable domain, with remaining parts taken from reference TRBV7-2 and TRBJ2-7, reads GAGVSQSPSNKVTEKGKDVELRCDPISGHTALYWYRQSLGQGLEFLIYFQGNSAPDKSGLPSDRFSAERTGGSVSTLTIQRTQQEDSAVYLCASSPGTVEQYFGPGTRLTVT.

This clonotype was picked up a small number of times. The chain is built from TRBV4-1 and TRBJ2-3; no clear D gene. V dropped 1 base and J dropped 2 bases, with 7 bases sitting between them. The CDR3 consists of 14 residues. CDR1 and CDR2 (germline): MGHRA, YSYEKL. The CDR3 nucleotides are TGCGCCAGCAGCCAAGCTGGGCTCACAGATACGCAGTATTTT. Translated, it gives CASSQAGLTDTQYF.

For this clonotype: One end of the junction fails to match germline, which may point to a read error. The chain links TRBV25-1 to TRBJ2-5, with 9 bases identical to TRBD2. The CDR3 length is 13 residues. CDR1 is MGHDK, CDR2 SYGVNS, per germline. CDR3 region: CARSLLAGETQYF. The CDR3 region has the DNA TGTGCCCGCAGTTTACTAGCGGGAGAGACCCAGTACTTC.

This clonotype was detected only a few times. The V and J genes are TRBV30 and TRBJ2-7; D perhaps matches TRBD2 (5 bases). Trimming took off 4 bases at V and 5 bases at J, with 18 bases between the two ends. Germline V CDR1 and CDR2: GTSNPN, SVGIG (reference sequence). The CDR3 spans 14 residues. The CDR3 sequence: CAWNPGFVSHEQYF. The CDR3 DNA follows: TGTGCCTGGAATCCGGGGTTTGTTAGCCACGAGCAGTACTTC.

Details on this clonotype: A read error may explain this, as a much larger clone is one base away. The chain employs TRBV5-3 and TRBJ2-5, with D unresolved. TRBV5-3 is an ORF; its function is uncertain. V gave up 10 bases and J gave up 2 bases, with 15 bases separating them. The CDR3 consists of 13 residues. In DNA, the CDR3 is TGTGCCTGCCGACTCTACGATCAAGAGACCCAGTACTTC. This codes for CACRLYDQETQYF.

About this clonotype: Given a much more abundant clone one base away, this may be a read error. The chain has TRBV4-1 and TRBJ1-5, with a weak D call TRBD1 (5 bases). The CDR3 loop spans 17 amino acids. Germline CDR1 reads MGHRA; CDR2 reads YSYEKL. The CDR3 coding sequence is TGCGCCAGCAGCCAAGATCGAGCAGGGATGGGCAATCAGCCCCAGCAATTT. Translation gives CASSQDRAGMGNQPQQF.

The sample holds many counts of this clonotype. The gene calls are TRBV27 and TRBJ2-7; D not certain. The CDR3 loop spans 14 amino acids. CDR1 and CDR2 (germline): MNHEY, SMNVEV (reference sequence). The germline V and J ends were trimmed by 5 bases and 4 bases, with 15 bases remaining between them. CDR3 region: CASSPARFGYEQYF. The DNA of the CDR3 is TGTGCCAGCAGTCCCGCGAGGTTTGGGTACGAGCAGTACTTC.

This chain links TRBV20-1 with TRBJ2-5; 7 bases agree with TRBD2. The V and J ends lost 6 bases and 4 bases, in that order; junction bases with no gene match: 11. CDR3 length: 14 amino acids. CDR1 is DFQATT, CDR2 SNEGSKA, per germline (reference sequence). The DNA for the CDR3 is TGCAGTGCCCGGCGGGGAGGGGTGGGAGAGACCCAGTACTTC. It encodes CSARRGGVGETQYF.